The present entry profiles one T cell receptor (beta chain) with its context. Germline CDR1 DFQATT, CDR2 SNEGSKA (reference sequence). The germline V and J ends were trimmed by 6 bases and 1 base, with 14 bases remaining between them. This CDR3 is 14 amino acids long. These data are taken from a study of blood T cells in healthy people across ages. Combining a sample-barcoded 5' primer with a J-beta primer mix, a second PCR ran for about 6 to 11 cycles. Each cDNA molecule was tagged by a template-switch adaptor that had 12 random nucleotides. CDR3-containing paired-end reads numbering at least 2.5 million came from each sample. TCRdb reanalysed the 5' RACE reads using MiXCR and keeps one entry per CDR3 protein. Of about 1,000,000 distinct CDR3 sequences in the sample, 35% to 50% are singletons; the top ten hold approximately 17%. Isolating PBMCs gave at least 6.5 million of these cells per sample. The authors extracted at least 5.5 micrograms of total RNA per sample.

The sequencing input was blood. The rearrangement joins TRBV20-1 to TRBJ2-3, with D unresolved. This sequence originates from a woman in her sixties or seventies in good health. The CDR3 protein is CSAIPPFGTDTQYF. Written as DNA, the CDR3 is TGCAGTGCGATACCCCCGTTCGGCACAGATACGCAGTATTTT.